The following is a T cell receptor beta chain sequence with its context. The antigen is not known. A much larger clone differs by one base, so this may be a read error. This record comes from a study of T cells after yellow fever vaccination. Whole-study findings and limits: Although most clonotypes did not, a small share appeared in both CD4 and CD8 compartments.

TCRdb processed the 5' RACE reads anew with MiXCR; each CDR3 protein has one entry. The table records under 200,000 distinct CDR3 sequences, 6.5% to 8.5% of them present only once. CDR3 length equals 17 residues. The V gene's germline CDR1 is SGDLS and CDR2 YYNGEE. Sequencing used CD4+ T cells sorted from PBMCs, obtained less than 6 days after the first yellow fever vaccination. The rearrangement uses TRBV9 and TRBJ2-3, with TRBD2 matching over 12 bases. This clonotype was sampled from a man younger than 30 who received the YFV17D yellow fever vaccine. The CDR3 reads CASSVGTSGGTTGTQYF. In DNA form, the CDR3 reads TGTGCCAGCAGCGTAGGAACTAGCGGGGGGACCACAGGTACGCAGTATTTT. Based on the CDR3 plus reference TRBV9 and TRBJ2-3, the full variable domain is DSGVTQTPKHLITATGQRVTLRCSPRSGDLSVYWYQQSLDQGLQFLIQYYNGEERAKGNILERFSAQQFPDLHSELNLSSLELGDSALYFCASSVGTSGGTTGTQYFGPGTRLTVL.